One and the same sample provided the 4 T cell receptor beta chains below, sequenced in a study of brain T cells in children with intractable seizures. Assay used: immunoSEQ multiplex PCR; TCRdb lists only in-frame clones, some missing. The sample consists of about 320,000 clones, roughly 92% of them appearing once. Time point meaning: blood from clinic visit 5 months post-surgery; TSC patient then seizure free. Sequenced here: peripheral blood, sampled 4 to 5 months after surgery. These receptors were collected from a boy under two years old with tuberous sclerosis and intractable seizures.

The chain recombines TRBV5-1 with TRBJ2-1; 9 bases fit TRBD2. The CDR3 has 19 residues. The V segment lost 4 bases and the J segment 6 bases; nucleotides outside the gene matches: 20. Germline V gives CDR1 SGHRS, CDR2 YFSETQ. This CDR3 reads CASSPPGGLAGRPGNEQFF. In nucleotides, the CDR3 is TGCGCCAGCAGCCCACCTGGAGGTCTAGCGGGGAGGCCGGGCAATGAGCAGTTCTTC.

The chain has TRBV19 and TRBJ1-3; D is unclear. This CDR3 comprises 13 residues. V lost 3 bases to trimming and J lost 4 bases, with 7 bases between them. Germline V lookup: CDR1 LNHDA, CDR2 SQIVND (reference sequence). DNA of the CDR3: TGTGCCAGTAGTATTGGCAGGGGAAACACCATATATTTT. Residues: CASSIGRGNTIYF. The full variable domain, in which reference TRBV19 and TRBJ1-3 provide the parts outside the CDR3, is DGGITQSPKYLFRKEGQNVTLSCEQNLNHDAMYWYRQDPGQGLRLIYYSQIVNDFQKGDIAEGYSVSREKKESFPLTVTSAQKNPTAFYLCASSIGRGNTIYFGEGSWLTVV.

The chain carries TRBV28 and TRBJ1-5, with D perhaps matching TRBD1 (5 bases). Germline V lookup: CDR1 MDHEN, CDR2 SYDVKM. The CDR3 consists of 18 residues. The germline V and J ends were trimmed by 6 bases and 0 bases, with 21 bases remaining between them. Written as DNA, the CDR3 is TGTGCCAGCAGCAGATCCGGGACGTTAGGATATAGCAATCAGCCCCAGCATTTT. Amino acids: CASSRSGTLGYSNQPQHF.

This clone was seen once. The chain uses TRBV5-1 and TRBJ2-5, with 11 bases lining up with TRBD2. The length of the CDR3 is 16 residues. V was pared by 4 bases and J by 1 base, with 6 bases of the junction left unmatched. The germline gives CDR1 SGHRS, CDR2 YFSETQ. CDR3 bases: TGCGCCAGCAGCCTCCGACTAGCGGGGACCCAAGAGACCCAGTACTTC. Translated, it gives CASSLRLAGTQETQYF.